These T cell receptor beta chains were read from a single sample in a study of shared clonotypes between healthy human individuals. Profiled with immunoSEQ multiplex PCR; TCRdb holds only in-frame clones, not every one. Found here are roughly 2.4 million clones, nearly 97% of them singletons; the top ten hold 0.1% to 0.15%. The sample consisted of naive CD4+ T cells sorted from blood. The receptors were gathered from a man between 18 and 29 years old in good health. CDR3s include the opening cysteine and the closing phenylalanine or tryptophan. Each record gives: J gene, V gene, D gene, clone size, CDR3 DNA, CDR3 protein. A D gene is named only where the DNA matches it firmly. Expanded clones are given a class, and other clones once, few, many or no size at all.

J: TRBJ1-4
V: TRBV2
D: NA
size: NA
DNA: TGTGCCAGCATTGAGGCCGTTGGAGAAAAACTGTTTTTT
CDR3: CASIEAVGEKLFF

J: TRBJ2-7
V: TRBV21-1
D: NA
size: NA
DNA: TGTGCCAGCACCTCTAAAAACGGGACAGATTCCTACGAGCAGTACTTC
CDR3: CASTSKNGTDSYEQYF

J: TRBJ1-4
V: TRBV2
D: TRBD1
size: NA
DNA: TGTGCCAGCAGTGGGACAGGGTCCCTTAATGAAAAACTGTTTTTT
CDR3: CASSGTGSLNEKLFF

J: TRBJ2-1
V: TRBV7-8
D: TRBD2
size: NA
DNA: TGTGCCAGCAGCGCGGGACTAGCGGTGGGGCTTGAGCAGTTCTTC
CDR3: CASSAGLAVGLEQFF

J: TRBJ2-7
V: TRBV27
D: TRBD1
size: NA
DNA: TGTGCCAGCAGGCCGACAGGGACCTTCTACGAGCAGTACTTC
CDR3: CASRPTGTFYEQYF

J: TRBJ1-5
V: TRBV6-1
D: NA
size: NA
DNA: TGTGCCAGCAGTGTACAGGGATTGCCGCCCCAGCATTTT
CDR3: CASSVQGLPPQHF

J: TRBJ2-5
V: TRBV5-4
D: NA
size: NA
DNA: TGTGCCAGCAGCTTGAAAATGACCCGGGAGACCCAGTACTTC
CDR3: CASSLKMTRETQYF

J: TRBJ2-2
V: TRBV27
D: TRBD2
size: NA
DNA: TGTGCCAGCAGCTCTCCTCCGGGGGGGACCGGGGAGCTGTTTTTT
CDR3: CASSSPPGGTGELFF

J: TRBJ2-1
V: TRBV29-1
D: TRBD2
size: once
DNA: TGCAGCGTGGCTAGCGGGAGACCCTACAATGAGCAGTTCTTC
CDR3: CSVASGRPYNEQFF

J: TRBJ1-1
V: TRBV29-1
D: NA
size: NA
DNA: TGCAGCGTCGCCGGGACACTGAACACTGAAGCTTTCTTT
CDR3: CSVAGTLNTEAFF

J: TRBJ2-1
V: TRBV30
D: TRBD2
size: NA
DNA: TGTGCCTGGATGGAGCGGGAGCTTAACGAGAATGAGCAGTTCTTC
CDR3: CAWMERELNENEQFF

J: TRBJ1-1
V: TRBV10-3
D: NA
size: NA
DNA: TGTGCCGTCACGACAGATCCGAACACTGAAGCTTTCTTT
CDR3: CAVTTDPNTEAFF

J: TRBJ2-3
V: TRBV4-1
D: NA
size: NA
DNA: TGCGCCAGCAGCCAAGATAGCAGAATCCTCACAGATACGCAGTATTTT
CDR3: CASSQDSRILTDTQYF

J: TRBJ1-3
V: TRBV4-1
D: NA
size: NA
DNA: TGCGCCAGCAGCCAAGATTTTCGGGGGCCCCAGGGGTCCACCATATATTTT
CDR3: CASSQDFRGPQGSTIYF

J: TRBJ2-7
V: TRBV21-1
D: NA
size: NA
DNA: TGTGCCAGCAGCGGATCGGGGAGGACAGGGACCTACGAGCAGTACTTC
CDR3: CASSGSGRTGTYEQYF

J: TRBJ1-5
V: TRBV19
D: TRBD1
size: NA
DNA: TGTGCCAGTACCGAGCACAGGGGGAATCAGCCCCAGCATTTT
CDR3: CASTEHRGNQPQHF

J: TRBJ1-1
V: TRBV19
D: NA
size: NA
DNA: TGTGCCAGTAGTATCAGAGGCCAGGGGAGCTCTGAAGCTTTCTTT
CDR3: CASSIRGQGSSEAFF

J: TRBJ1-5
V: TRBV6-1
D: NA
size: once
DNA: TGTGCCAGCAGTGAACAGGTGAGCAATCAGCCCCAGCATTTT
CDR3: CASSEQVSNQPQHF